This T cell receptor beta chain was sequenced for a study of blood T cells in healthy people across ages. Germline assignment: CDR1 MNHNS and CDR2 SASEGT. V was pared by 8 bases and J by 0 bases, with 12 bases of the junction left unmatched. The CDR3 spans 16 residues. Ranging in age from roughly 6 to 95, the donors were healthy Caucasian individuals from Russia. The authors ran a second PCR of 7 to 11 cycles using a sample-barcoded 5' primer and a J-beta primer mix. All samples yielded 2.5 million or more CDR3-containing paired-end reads. TCRdb processed the 5' RACE reads anew with MiXCR; each CDR3 protein has one entry. The sample includes hundreds of thousands of distinct CDR3 sequences, roughly 64% seen only once; the top ten take 22%.

Sequencing was done on a sample of blood. The origin of this receptor is a man aged 25-45 years in good health. The gene calls are TRBV6-1 and TRBJ1-2; TRBD1 matches 7 bases. The DNA for the CDR3 is TGTGCCAGCTCTAGGGGGGGGGACAGAGCTAACTATGGCTACACCTTC. Translating gives CASSRGGDRANYGYTF.